The rows below give T cell receptor beta chains drawn from one sample of a study of blood T cell repertoires in COVID-19. Only in-frame clones appear in the TCRdb table, and some are missing; sequencing was by immunoSEQ multiplex PCR. The table shows about 150,000 clones, with 82% occurring only once. The specimen was peripheral blood. These receptors were taken from a human donor with acute or convalescent COVID-19. The donor label of this sample is uncertain. CDR3s include the opening cysteine and the closing phenylalanine or tryptophan. The D gene is left open where the match is weak. Size is omitted from some rows. Given values are once, few, many or a class for expanded clones.

NA | once | TRBJ1-6 | TRBV7-2 | CASSPPFGNNSPLHF | TGTGCCAGCAGCCCCCCGTTCGGGAATAATTCACCCCTCCACTTT
TRBD1 | NA | TRBJ1-5 | TRBV2 | CAISDRQGQPQHF | TGTGCCATCTCGGACAGGCAGGGCCAGCCCCAGCATTTT
TRBD1 | NA | TRBJ1-1 | TRBV14 | CASSQGGTGKENTEAFF | TGTGCCAGCAGCCAAGGAGGGACAGGGAAGGAGAACACTGAAGCTTTCTTT
NA | once | TRBJ1-1 | TRBV29-1 | CSVELQGNTEAFF | TGCAGCGTTGAACTACAGGGCAACACTGAAGCTTTCTTT
TRBD1 | NA | TRBJ1-6 | TRBV5-4 | CASSLAPPGQVNSPLHF | TGTGCCAGCAGCTTGGCTCCCCCCGGACAGGTTAATTCACCCCTCCACTTT
NA | NA | TRBJ1-2 | TRBV18 | CASSPEQTAYGYTF | TGTGCCAGCTCACCAGAACAGACAGCATATGGCTACACCTTC
NA | NA | TRBJ2-5 | TRBV7-2 | CASSLTHVGRGKETQYF | TGTGCCAGCAGCTTAACCCACGTCGGAAGAGGGAAAGAGACCCAGTACTTC
NA | NA | TRBJ2-3 | TRBV4-3 | CASSQESVVRTDTQYF | TGCGCCAGCAGCCAAGAGTCCGTGGTGAGGACAGATACGCAGTATTTT
TRBD1 | NA | TRBJ2-7 | TRBV9 | CASSDGQVDSYEQYF | TGTGCCAGCAGCGATGGACAGGTGGACTCCTACGAGCAGTACTTC
TRBD1 | NA | TRBJ2-2 | TRBV6-5 | CASSTGGAKDGELFF | TGTGCCAGCAGCACAGGGGGCGCGAAAGACGGGGAGCTGTTTTTT
TRBD1 | NA | TRBJ2-3 | TRBV19 | CASSITMAGGDTQYF | TGTGCCAGTAGTATAACTATGGCAGGGGGAGATACGCAGTATTTT
TRBD1 | NA | TRBJ2-7 | TRBV5-1 | CASSLGNDRAHDEQYF | TGCGCCAGCAGCTTGGGAAACGACAGGGCTCATGACGAGCAGTACTTC
TRBD2 | NA | TRBJ2-3 | TRBV5-1 | CASSLVTSESDTQYF | TGCGCCAGCAGCTTGGTCACTAGCGAGTCAGATACGCAGTATTTT
TRBD1 | NA | TRBJ2-5 | TRBV6-5 | CASSYSTGHQETQYF | TGTGCCAGCAGTTACTCGACAGGGCATCAAGAGACCCAGTACTTC
TRBD1 | NA | TRBJ1-1 | TRBV19 | CASSVKGGRTEAFF | TGTGCCAGTAGTGTAAAAGGGGGCCGGACTGAAGCTTTCTTT
NA | NA | TRBJ1-2 | TRBV6-2/TRBV6-3 | CASSSWGRGSANYGYTF | TGTGCCAGCAGTTCGTGGGGCAGGGGCTCAGCTAACTATGGCTACACCTTC
NA | NA | TRBJ2-6 | TRBV3-1/TRBV3-2 | CASSDTSGANVLTF | TGTGCCAGCAGCGACACCTCTGGGGCCAACGTCCTGACTTTC
TRBD1 | few | TRBJ1-5 | TRBV18 | CASSSGTGGNQPQHF | TGTGCCAGCTCAAGCGGGACAGGGGGGAATCAGCCCCAGCATTTT
NA | NA | TRBJ1-1 | TRBV3-1/TRBV3-2 | CASSRNGQNTEAFF | TGTGCCAGCAGCCGAAACGGACAGAACACTGAAGCTTTCTTT
TRBD2 | NA | TRBJ2-3 | TRBV13 | CASSLFSTSGGRDTQYF | TGTGCCAGCAGCTTATTCTCGACTAGCGGGGGGAGGGATACGCAGTATTTT
NA | NA | TRBJ1-1 | TRBV10-3 | CAISEGTPHEAFF | TGTGCCATCAGTGAGGGGACACCGCATGAAGCTTTCTTT
NA | NA | TRBJ1-1 | TRBV2 | CASSAQFEAFF | TGTGCCAGCAGTGCCCAATTTGAAGCTTTCTTT
NA | NA | TRBJ1-6 | TRBV9 | CASSVESSYNSPLHF | TGTGCCAGCAGCGTTGAGAGCTCCTATAATTCACCCCTCCACTTT
NA | NA | TRBJ1-5 | TRBV2 | CASSETGQNQPQHF | TGTGCCAGCAGTGAAACAGGACAGAATCAGCCCCAGCATTTT
TRBD1 | once | TRBJ1-1 | TRBV25-1 | CASTEGQAAFF | TGTGCCAGCACCGAGGGACAGGCGGCTTTCTTT
NA | NA | TRBJ2-3 | TRBV14 | CASSPPWSSSTDTQYF | TGTGCCAGCAGCCCCCCCTGGAGTTCTAGCACAGATACGCAGTATTTT
TRBD1 | NA | TRBJ1-4 | TRBV6-6 | CASSYPVGQINEKLFF | TGTGCCAGCAGTTACCCGGTGGGACAGATTAATGAAAAACTGTTTTTT
NA | NA | TRBJ1-6 | TRBV7-2 | CASSLWGVGYNSPLHF | TGTGCCAGCAGCTTATGGGGAGTTGGGTATAATTCACCCCTCCACTTT
NA | NA | TRBJ1-2 | TRBV6-1 | CASSELRGQGYTF | TGTGCCAGCAGTGAACTCAGGGGTCAGGGCTACACCTTC
TRBD1 | NA | TRBJ1-2 | TRBV6-5 | CASRDIQGRGTF | TGTGCCAGCAGAGACATACAGGGGCGGGGCACCTTC
NA | NA | TRBJ2-3 | TRBV27 | CASSLSTIRTDTQYF | TGTGCCAGCAGTTTATCGACTATTCGCACAGATACGCAGTATTTT
NA | NA | TRBJ1-4 | TRBV4-1 | CASSQEGRGTNEKLFF | TGCGCCAGCAGCCAAGAGGGGAGGGGCACTAATGAAAAACTGTTTTTT
TRBD1 | NA | TRBJ2-4 | TRBV5-1 | CASSLGSQGGHIQYF | TGCGCCAGCAGCTTGGGGTCACAAGGGGGCCACATTCAGTACTTC
NA | NA | TRBJ2-4 | TRBV18 | CASSDQAGAKNIQYF | TGTGCCAGCTCTGACCAGGCAGGGGCCAAAAACATTCAGTACTTC
TRBD1 | NA | TRBJ1-6 | TRBV10-1 | CASSASGTASPLHF | TGCGCCAGCAGTGCCTCCGGGACAGCTTCACCCCTCCACTTT
NA | few | TRBJ1-5 | TRBV2 | CASKGGDNQPQHF | TGTGCCAGCAAGGGAGGGGACAATCAGCCCCAGCATTTT
NA | NA | TRBJ2-3 | TRBV5-6 | CASSLGGGRTSTDTQYF | TGTGCCAGCAGCTTGGGTGGCGGCAGGACAAGCACAGATACGCAGTATTTT
NA | few | TRBJ1-3 | TRBV12-5 | CASGLVSGVVGNTIYF | TGTGCTAGTGGTTTGGTATCAGGGGTAGTAGGAAACACCATATATTTT
NA | few | TRBJ1-5 | TRBV6-2/TRBV6-3 | CASSPRDQPQHF | TGTGCCAGCAGTCCCCGGGATCAGCCCCAGCATTTT
NA | NA | TRBJ2-7 | TRBV10-2 | CASSELLQGGEQYF | TGCGCCAGCAGTGAGCTGCTACAGGGGGGGGAGCAGTACTTC
NA | once | TRBJ2-6 | TRBV5-1 | CASMEGAGTGANVLTF | TGCGCCAGCATGGAGGGGGCAGGAACTGGGGCCAACGTCCTGACTTTC